This T cell receptor beta chain comes out of a study of T cell repertoires in cytomegalovirus infection (dated by TCRdb to between 2018 and 2020). Turning to the overall study: Alongside well-studied HLA-B-restricted epitopes, the peptide stimulations were aimed at recently identified HLA-C-restricted CMV epitopes, whose presentation resists viral immunomodulation. Donor HLA type was relevant to the analysis, as public TCR beta signatures indicated carriage of CMV infection together with the matching HLA type. The investigation overall reported the following: The ex vivo response was dominated by HLA-C-restricted CMV-specific TCR beta clonotypes, and the single most frequent clonotype in two of eight donors was supplied by these HLA-C-restricted clonotypes. Cumulative frequency of public TCR beta family members discriminated carriers of CMV infection plus the relevant HLA type in this cohort and an independent approximately 340-donor cohort.

This clonotype has a handful of counts. It has no known antigen specificity. The sample holds no much larger clone one base away, and base qualities are not on file. Read against the paper, the sample's treatment or condition label means: in vitro stimulation with specific CMV peptide epitopes to enrich CMV-specific T cells. TCRdb names Illumina HiSeq 1500 as the instrument used. TCRdb handled the public reads itself, with Q25 trimming in fastp and clone calling in MiXCR, and kept productive beta chains. Rows are unified per CDR3 protein, each entry keeping the most common DNA and genes. Across this sample there are around 71,000 distinct CDR3 sequences, with 20% seen only once. Around 70% of the sample is held by the ten biggest clonotypes. The CDR3 runs 15 amino acids, cysteine and phenylalanine included. The entry retains the CDR3 DNA only, 45 bases that are in frame from base 1. The germline V and J ends show losses of 8 bases and 2 bases respectively, and no gene match explains 7 bases of the junction. The germline V gene provides CDR1 SGHVS and CDR2 FQNEAQ.

The specimen comprised CD8+ T cells from cultured PBMCs, sampled from culture after CMV antigen stimulation. The rearranged chain carries TRBV7-8 and TRBJ2-4, and TRBD1 matches 9 of the central bases. This clonotype originated in a human donor in good health (CMV status not recorded). Some clones in this sample may be carry-over from other donors' samples. The CDR3 sequence is CASQQGQGTKNIQYF. The DNA sequence is as follows: TGTGCCAGCCAGCAGGGACAGGGAACCAAAAACATTCAGTACTTC.